This TCR beta chain was sequenced for a study of cytomegalovirus exposure and HLA in healthy donors. Study results and limitations: Researchers reported that three CMV-associated chains were confirmed in vitro as CMV antigen-specific. Researchers catalogued 150 or so TCR beta chains as cytomegalovirus-associated.

The data were produced by immunoSEQ multiplex PCR, yet TCRdb's version contains in-frame clones alone and is incomplete. The sample consists of roughly 300,000 clones, roughly nine tenths of them appearing once. As regards this clone: Its target is unknown.

This TCR derives from a woman in her thirties in good health and CMV-seropositive. Sample: PBMCs.

This chain's CDR3 is CAIRRDTGELFF. CDR3 in DNA: TGTGCCATCAGGAGGGACACCGGGGAGCTGTTTTTT. The V and J genes are TRBV10-3 and TRBJ2-2; D might be TRBD2 (5 bases). Germline-derived CDR1 and CDR2 are ENHRY and SYGVKD. This CDR3 contains 12 residues. Trimming removed 6 bases at V and 3 bases at J, with 5 bases between.